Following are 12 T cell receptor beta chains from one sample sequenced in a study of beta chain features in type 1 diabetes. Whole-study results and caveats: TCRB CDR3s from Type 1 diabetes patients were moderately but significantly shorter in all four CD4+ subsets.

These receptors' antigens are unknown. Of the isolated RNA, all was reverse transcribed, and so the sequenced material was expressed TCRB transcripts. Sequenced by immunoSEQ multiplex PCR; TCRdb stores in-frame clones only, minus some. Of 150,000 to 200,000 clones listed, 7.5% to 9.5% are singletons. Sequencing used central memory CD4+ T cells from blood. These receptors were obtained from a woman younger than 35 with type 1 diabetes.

CDR3 sequence (DNA): TGTGCCAGTATTAACCAGGCAGGCGGGGGACATGGCTACACCTTC. It specifies CASINQAGGGHGYTF. The chain uses TRBV19 and TRBJ1-2; D possibly corresponds to TRBD1 (5 bases). The V end was cut by 7 bases, the J end by 6 bases, with 21 bases between. The germline CDR1 and CDR2 sequences are LNHDA and SQIVND (reference sequence). CDR3 length: 15 residues. Full variable domain (rest looked up from reference TRBV19 and TRBJ1-2): DGGITQSPKYLFRKEGQNVTLSCEQNLNHDAMYWYRQDPGQGLRLIYYSQIVNDFQKGDIAEGYSVSREKKESFPLTVTSAQKNPTAFYLCASINQAGGGHGYTFGSGTRLTVV.

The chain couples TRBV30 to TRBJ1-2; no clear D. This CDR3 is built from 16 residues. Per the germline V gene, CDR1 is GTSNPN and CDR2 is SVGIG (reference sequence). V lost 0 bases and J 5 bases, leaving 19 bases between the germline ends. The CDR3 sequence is CAWSVVNVGSSYGYTF. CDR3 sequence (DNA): TGTGCCTGGAGTGTAGTTAATGTTGGGAGTTCTTATGGCTACACCTTC. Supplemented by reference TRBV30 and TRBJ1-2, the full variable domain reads SQTIHQWPATLVQPVGSPLSLECTVEGTSNPNLYWYRQAAGRGLQLLFYSVGIGQISSEVPQNLSASRPQDRQFILSSKKLLLSDSGFYLCAWSVVNVGSSYGYTFGSGTRLTVV.

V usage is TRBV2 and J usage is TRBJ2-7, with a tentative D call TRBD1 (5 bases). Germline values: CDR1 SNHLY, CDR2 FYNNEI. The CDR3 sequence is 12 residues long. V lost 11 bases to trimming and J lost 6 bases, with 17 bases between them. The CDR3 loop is CASLVGRGEQYF. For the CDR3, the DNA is TGTGCCTCCCTCGTAGGAAGGGGCGAGCAGTACTTC.

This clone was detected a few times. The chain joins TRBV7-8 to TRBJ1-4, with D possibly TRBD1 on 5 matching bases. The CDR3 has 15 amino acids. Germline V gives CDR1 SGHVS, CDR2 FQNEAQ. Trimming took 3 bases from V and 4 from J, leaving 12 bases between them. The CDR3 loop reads CASSFGLGGNEKLFF. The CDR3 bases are TGTGCCAGCAGCTTTGGGCTCGGGGGTAATGAAAAACTGTTTTTT.

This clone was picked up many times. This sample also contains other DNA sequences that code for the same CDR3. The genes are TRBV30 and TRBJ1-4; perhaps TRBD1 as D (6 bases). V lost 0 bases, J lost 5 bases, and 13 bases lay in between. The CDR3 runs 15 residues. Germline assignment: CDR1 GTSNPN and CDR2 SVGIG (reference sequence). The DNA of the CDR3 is TGTGCCTGGAGTGTACGGGGGGCGATCAATGAAAAACTGTTTTTT. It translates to CAWSVRGAINEKLFF.

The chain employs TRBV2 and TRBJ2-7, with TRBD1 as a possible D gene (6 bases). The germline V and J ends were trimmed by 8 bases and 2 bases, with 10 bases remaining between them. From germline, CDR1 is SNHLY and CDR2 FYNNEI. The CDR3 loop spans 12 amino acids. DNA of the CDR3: TGTGCCAGCGACCGGGACACCTACGAGCAGTACTTC. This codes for CASDRDTYEQYF.

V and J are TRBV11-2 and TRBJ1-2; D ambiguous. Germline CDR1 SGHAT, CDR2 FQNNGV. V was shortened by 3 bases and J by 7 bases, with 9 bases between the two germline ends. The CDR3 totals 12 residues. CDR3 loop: CASSLETGGYTF. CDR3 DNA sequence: TGTGCCAGCAGCTTGGAAACGGGTGGCTACACCTTC.

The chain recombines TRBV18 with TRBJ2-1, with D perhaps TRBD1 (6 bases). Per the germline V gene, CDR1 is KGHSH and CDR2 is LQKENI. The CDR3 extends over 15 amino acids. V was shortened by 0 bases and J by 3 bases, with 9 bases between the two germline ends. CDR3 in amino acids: CASSPPVGGYNEQFF. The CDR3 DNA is TGTGCCAGCTCACCACCGGTAGGGGGCTACAATGAGCAGTTCTTC.

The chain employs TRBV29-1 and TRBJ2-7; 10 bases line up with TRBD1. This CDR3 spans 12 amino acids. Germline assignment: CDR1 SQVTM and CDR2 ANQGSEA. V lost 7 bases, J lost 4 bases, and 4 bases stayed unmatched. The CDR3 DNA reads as TGCAGCGGGGGACAGGGGATTTACGAGCAGTACTTC. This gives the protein CSGGQGIYEQYF.

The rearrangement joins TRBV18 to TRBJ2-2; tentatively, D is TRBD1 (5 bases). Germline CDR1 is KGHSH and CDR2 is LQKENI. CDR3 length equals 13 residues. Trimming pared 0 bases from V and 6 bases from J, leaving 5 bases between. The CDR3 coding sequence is TGTGCCAGCTCACCACCAGGGGCCGGGGAGCTGTTTTTT. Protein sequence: CASSPPGAGELFF.

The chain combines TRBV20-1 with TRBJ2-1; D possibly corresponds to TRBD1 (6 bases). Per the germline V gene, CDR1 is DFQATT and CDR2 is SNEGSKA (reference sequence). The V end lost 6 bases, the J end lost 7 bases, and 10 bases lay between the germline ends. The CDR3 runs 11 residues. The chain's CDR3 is CSANRVNEQFF. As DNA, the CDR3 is TGCAGTGCAAACAGGGTGAATGAGCAGTTCTTC.

CDR3 DNA sequence: TGTGCCAGCAGTTACGGGCAGGGGGCAGGTCAGCCCCAGCATTTT. It translates to CASSYGQGAGQPQHF. The chain carries TRBV6-6 and TRBJ1-5; 8 bases match TRBD1. The CDR3 is 15 residues long. With 2 bases clipped from V and 6 bases from J, the junction kept 6 bases outside the gene matches. CDR1 is MNHNY and CDR2 is SVGAGI in the germline V gene (reference sequence).